This T cell receptor (beta chain) was sequenced in a study of cytomegalovirus exposure and HLA in healthy donors. The PCR used 60 Vbeta and 13 Jbeta primers. Original handling: It was a later analysis that counted roughly 80 million unique TCR beta chains, of which around 11 million were shared. TCRdb's table, derived via immunoSEQ multiplex PCR, lists solely in-frame clones and lacks some. V and J calls and clone size are copied from that table; D and trimming were computed from the DNA. Of about 150,000 clones detected, roughly 72% appear once; the ten largest clones hold 2% to 2.5%. CDR1 is GTSNPN, CDR2 SVGIG, per germline (reference sequence). The CDR3 loop spans 14 amino acids. Trimming at V came to 3 bases and at J to 9 bases, leaving 4 bases not matched to a gene.

The clonotype comes from a man aged 35 to 55 in good health and CMV-seronegative. The chain employs TRBV30 and TRBJ2-1; 14 bases map to TRBD2. What was sequenced was PBMCs. The CDR3 nucleotides are TGTGCCTGGAGCCGACTAGCGGGAGGGGGTGAGCAGTTCTTC. Translation: CAWSRLAGGGEQFF. The full variable domain, its missing parts supplied by reference TRBV30 and TRBJ2-1, is SQTIHQWPATLVQPVGSPLSLECTVEGTSNPNLYWYRQAAGRGLQLLFYSVGIGQISSEVPQNLSASRPQDRQFILSSKKLLLSDSGFYLCAWSRLAGGGEQFFGPGTRLTVL.